This T cell receptor beta chain was sequenced during a study of CD8 T cells in Susac syndrome. Germline CDR1 is KGHSH and CDR2 is LQKENI. The CDR3 has 15 amino acids. V was cut by 2 bases and J by 8 bases, with 13 bases left in between. The RNA, roughly 0.45 to 1 ug, was put through reverse transcription using random hexamers. A multiplex approach, immunoSEQ multiplex PCR, amplified TCR beta CDR3 across 54 Vbeta and 13 Jbeta. TCRdb passed the immunoSEQ multiplex PCR reads through MiXCR, listing each CDR3 protein once. The sample records roughly 200,000 distinct CDR3 sequences, about 94% being singletons.

Sequenced material: CD4+ T cells from PBMCs. This TCR was sampled from a human donor with multiple sclerosis. The chain carries TRBV18 and TRBJ1-6; TRBD1 might be the D (5 bases). CDR3 amino acids: CASSPYQGTDSPLHF. CDR3 sequence (DNA): TGTGCCAGCTCACCATATCAGGGTACGGATTCACCCCTCCACTTT. Together with reference TRBV18 and TRBJ1-6, the CDR3 gives the full variable domain: NAGVMQNPRHLVRRRGQEARLRCSPMKGHSHVYWYRQLPEEGLKFMVYLQKENIIDESGMPKERFSAEFPKEGPSILRIQQVVRGDSAAYFCASSPYQGTDSPLHFGNGTRLTVT.